This entry concerns a single TCR beta chain. This sample was taken from a study of Ad26.COV2.S vaccination and SARS-CoV-2 variants. Study-level background: The trial was COV1001 and the donor's arm was Ad26.COV2.S. Ad26.COV2.S was injected intramuscularly once or twice, 56 days apart.

As for treatment: roughly 19 received Ad26.COV2.S at low or high dose, single or two shots; several received placebo; per-sample allocation not given. All samples were drawn on day 63, counting from the first vaccine or placebo injection. Trimming took off 6 bases at V and 3 bases at J, with 12 bases between the two ends. This CDR3 spans 13 amino acids. In germline, CDR1 is MNHEY, CDR2 SMNVEV (reference sequence). Generated by immunoSEQ multiplex PCR, the TCRdb table keeps only in-frame clones and is missing some. This sample carries over 400,000 clones, roughly 88% of them seen once, and the ten largest clones take roughly 3.9%.

The chain recombines TRBV27 with TRBJ2-7; D not certain. The receptor comes from a person between 18 and 65 years old who received the Ad26.COV2.S COVID-19 vaccine or a placebo. Source: peripheral blood, taken in a trial of Ad26.COV2.S vaccine versus placebo. CDR3 coding DNA: TGTGCCAGCAGCCGGAGTTCCGGCTACGAGCAGTACTTC. Translation gives CASSRSSGYEQYF.